Here is one T cell receptor (beta chain) with its context. This CDR3 spans 15 amino acids. V lost 0 bases, J lost 3 bases, and 2 bases stayed unmatched. In germline, CDR1 is SGHTA, CDR2 FQGNSA. PCR employed 60 Vbeta and 13 Jbeta primers. This table comes from immunoSEQ multiplex PCR, and its TCRdb copy is limited to in-frame clones, with some not included. The sample yields some 150,000 clones, roughly 70% seen once. This sample stems from a study of cytomegalovirus exposure and HLA in healthy donors. The TCR originated in a man between 18 and 35 years old in good health and CMV-seropositive. The rearrangement uses TRBV7-2 and TRBJ2-3; 8 nucleotides line up with TRBD2. Sequencing was done on a sample of PBMCs. The CDR3 DNA is TGTGCCAGCAGCTTAGCTTCGGGAGGGACAGATACGCAGTATTTT. It translates to CASSLASGGTDTQYF.